This entry concerns a single T cell receptor (beta chain). Antigen: not known. This sample was taken from a study of siplizumab effects on memory and regulatory T cells. Assays examined roughly 100,000 TCR templates per sample. The assay was immunoSEQ multiplex PCR, and TCRdb's table has in-frame clones only and misses some. Among about 110,000 clones, 92% were seen once, and the ten largest hold more than 0.65%. Germline CDR1 is DFQATT and CDR2 is SNEGSKA (reference sequence). The CDR3 loop spans 11 amino acids. Study-level points and caveats: Siplizumab led to significantly less abundant alloreactive sequences that could be traced back to unstimulated CD4+ memory cells. Naive T cells, seemingly more diverse than memory cells, seemed major alloresponse contributors.

This sequence was found in a human donor in good health. The specimen was Tregs sorted from blood. The chain carries TRBV20-1 and TRBJ1-2, with 9 bases aligning to TRBD1. For the CDR3, the DNA is TGCGGGGGGGGACAGGGTCTAGGCTACACCTTC. Its translation is CGGGQGLGYTF.